One and the same sample provided the 4 T cell receptor beta chains below, sequenced in a study of blood T cell repertoires in COVID-19. Only in-frame clones appear in the TCRdb table, and some are missing; sequencing was by immunoSEQ multiplex PCR. The profile shows some 190,000 clones, 84% of them singletons. The sample taken for sequencing was PBMCs or T cells enriched from blood (not recorded which). These receptor sequences come from a woman in her 30s who had been exposed to COVID-19.

The J gene is TRBJ2-7, the V gene TRBV9, with 8 bases identical to TRBD1. The CDR3 has 16 amino acids. The junction had 10 bases not matched to a gene; V was cut back by 3 bases and J by 2 bases. Germline CDR1 SGDLS, CDR2 YYNGEE. CDR3 protein: CASSAPTGEDPYEQYF. The DNA of the CDR3 is TGTGCCAGCAGCGCCCCGACAGGGGAGGACCCCTACGAGCAGTACTTC.

About this clone itself: Additional DNA sequences in this sample encode the identical CDR3. The rearrangement joins TRBV12-5 to TRBJ2-2, with 12 positions matching TRBD2. Trimming cost V 3 bases and J 5 bases; bases outside gene matches: 1. This CDR3 contains 15 residues. The germline gives CDR1 LGHNT, CDR2 FRNRAP. The CDR3 nucleotides are TGTGCTAGTGGTTTTCTAGCGGGGGGGACCGGGGAGCTGTTTTTT. It translates to CASGFLAGGTGELFF.

V and J are TRBV19 and TRBJ1-6; 7 bases fit TRBD1. V was pared by 5 bases and J by 8 bases, with 12 bases of the junction left unmatched. The CDR3 covers 16 residues. CDR1 is LNHDA and CDR2 is SQIVND in the germline V gene (reference sequence). The CDR3 DNA reads as TGTGCCAGTAGTCCCCAAACAGGGGATCTTTATTCACCCCTCCACTTT. Residues: CASSPQTGDLYSPLHF.

The chain has TRBV7-9 and TRBJ2-2; 12 bases align to TRBD2. Germline trimming cut 5 bases from V and 4 bases from J; bases unmatched to any gene: 2. This CDR3 comprises 15 residues. Germline-derived CDR1 and CDR2 are SEHNR and FQNEAQ (reference sequence). This chain's CDR3 is CASSLLAGGTGELFF. CDR3 DNA sequence: TGTGCCAGCAGCCTACTAGCGGGGGGCACCGGGGAGCTGTTTTTT. Complete variable domain (other parts from reference TRBV7-9 and TRBJ2-2): DTGVSQNPRHKITKRGQNVTFRCDPISEHNRLYWYRQTLGQGPEFLTYFQNEAQLEKSRLLSDRFSAERPKGSFSTLEIQRTEQGDSAMYLCASSLLAGGTGELFFGEGSRLTVL.